This paragraph covers one T cell receptor beta chain sequence. Germline is not matched at one junction end, which may reflect a read error. The data stem from a study of blood T cell repertoires in COVID-19. Whole-study context: Whether acute or convalescent, the COVID-19 samples came from the United States, Italy and Spain.

Germline V gene data show CDR1 as KGHSH and CDR2 as LQKENI. The CDR3 spans 15 residues. The data were produced by immunoSEQ multiplex PCR, yet TCRdb's version contains in-frame clones alone and is incomplete. The data show 150,000 to 200,000 clones, approximately 95% seen once. The receptor's source is an older woman with COVID-19, enrolled during active disease. Sequencing was carried out using peripheral blood. The V and J genes are TRBV18 and TRBJ2-2; possible D gene TRBD2, 6 bases. CDR3 sequence: CASPPGSINTGELFF. CDR3 nucleotide sequence: TGTGCCAGCCCACCCGGGAGCATAAACACCGGGGAGCTGTTTTTT.